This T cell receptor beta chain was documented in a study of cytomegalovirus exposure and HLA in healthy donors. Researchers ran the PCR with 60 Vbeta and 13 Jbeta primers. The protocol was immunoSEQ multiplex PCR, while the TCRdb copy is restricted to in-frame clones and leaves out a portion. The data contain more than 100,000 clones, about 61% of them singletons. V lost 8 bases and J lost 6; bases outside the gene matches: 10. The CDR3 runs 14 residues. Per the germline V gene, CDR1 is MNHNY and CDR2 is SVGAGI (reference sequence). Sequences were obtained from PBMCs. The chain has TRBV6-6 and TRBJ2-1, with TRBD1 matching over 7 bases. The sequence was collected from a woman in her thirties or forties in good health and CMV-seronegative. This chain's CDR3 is CASLQTGRFNEQFF. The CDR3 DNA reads TGTGCCAGCCTGCAGACAGGGCGTTTCAATGAGCAGTTCTTC.